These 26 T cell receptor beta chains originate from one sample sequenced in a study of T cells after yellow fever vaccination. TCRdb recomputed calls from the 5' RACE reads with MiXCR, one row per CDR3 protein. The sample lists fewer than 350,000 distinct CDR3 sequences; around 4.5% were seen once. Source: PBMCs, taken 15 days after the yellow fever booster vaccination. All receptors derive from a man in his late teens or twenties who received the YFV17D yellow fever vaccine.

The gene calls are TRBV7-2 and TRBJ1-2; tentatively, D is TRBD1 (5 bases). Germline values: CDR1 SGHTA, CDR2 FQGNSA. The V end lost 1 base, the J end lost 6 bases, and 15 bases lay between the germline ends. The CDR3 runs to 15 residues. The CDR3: CASSLGGVGPDGYTF. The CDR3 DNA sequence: TGTGCCAGCAGCTTAGGAGGGGTTGGGCCTGATGGCTACACCTTC.

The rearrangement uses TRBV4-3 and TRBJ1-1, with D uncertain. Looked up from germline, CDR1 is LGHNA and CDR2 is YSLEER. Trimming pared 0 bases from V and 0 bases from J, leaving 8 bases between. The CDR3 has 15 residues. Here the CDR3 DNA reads TGCGCCAGCAGCCAAGACGGGATTCTGAACACTGAAGCTTTCTTT. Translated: CASSQDGILNTEAFF.

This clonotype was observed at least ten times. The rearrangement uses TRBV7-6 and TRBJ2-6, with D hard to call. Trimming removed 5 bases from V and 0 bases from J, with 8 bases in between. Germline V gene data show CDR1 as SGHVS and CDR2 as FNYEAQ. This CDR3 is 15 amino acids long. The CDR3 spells CASSLSVSGANVLTF. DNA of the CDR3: TGTGCCAGCAGCCTAAGCGTCTCTGGGGCCAACGTCCTGACTTTC.

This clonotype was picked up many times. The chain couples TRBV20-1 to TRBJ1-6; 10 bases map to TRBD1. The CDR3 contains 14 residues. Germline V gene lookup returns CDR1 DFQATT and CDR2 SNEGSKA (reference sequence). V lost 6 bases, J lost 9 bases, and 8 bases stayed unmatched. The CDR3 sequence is CSANAGQGISPLHF. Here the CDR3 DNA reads TGCAGTGCGAACGCGGGACAGGGGATTTCACCCCTCCACTTT.

The CDR3, as DNA: TGTGCCAGCAGTTCAAGGACAGGATCCAGGTCGCGGGAGCAGTACGTC. Translation gives CASSSRTGSRSREQYV. The V gene is TRBV28, the J gene TRBJ2-7; 7 bases are a match to TRBD1. The CDR3 length is 16 residues. Losses at the gene ends were 4 bases for V and 7 bases for J; bases not matched to a gene: 16. Germline CDR1 reads MDHEN; CDR2 reads SYDVKM.

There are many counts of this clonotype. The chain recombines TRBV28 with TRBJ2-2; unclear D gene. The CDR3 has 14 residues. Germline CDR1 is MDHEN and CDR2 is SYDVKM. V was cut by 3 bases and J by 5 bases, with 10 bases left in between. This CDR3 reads CASSFVVSTGELFF. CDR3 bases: TGTGCCAGCAGTTTCGTGGTCTCAACCGGGGAGCTGTTTTTT. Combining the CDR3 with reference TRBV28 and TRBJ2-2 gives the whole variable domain DVKVTQSSRYLVKRTGEKVFLECVQDMDHENMFWYRQDPGLGLRLIYFSYDVKMKEKGDIPEGYSVSREKKERFSLILESASTNQTSMYLCASSFVVSTGELFFGEGSRLTVL.

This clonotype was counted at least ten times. The CDR3 is CASSQDYGKNIQYF. Written as DNA, the CDR3 is TGCGCCAGCAGCCAAGATTACGGAAAAAACATTCAGTACTTC. The chain combines TRBV4-3 with TRBJ2-4; D is unresolved. The germline gives CDR1 LGHNA, CDR2 YSLEER. Trimming removed 0 bases at V and 4 bases at J, with 7 bases between. CDR3 length: 14 residues.

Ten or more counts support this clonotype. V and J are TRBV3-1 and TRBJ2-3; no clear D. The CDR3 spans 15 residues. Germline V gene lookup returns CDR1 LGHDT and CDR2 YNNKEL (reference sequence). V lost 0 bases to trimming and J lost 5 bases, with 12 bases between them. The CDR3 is CASSQDRPGIDTQYF. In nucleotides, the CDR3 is TGTGCCAGCAGCCAAGATCGCCCAGGAATAGATACGCAGTATTTT.

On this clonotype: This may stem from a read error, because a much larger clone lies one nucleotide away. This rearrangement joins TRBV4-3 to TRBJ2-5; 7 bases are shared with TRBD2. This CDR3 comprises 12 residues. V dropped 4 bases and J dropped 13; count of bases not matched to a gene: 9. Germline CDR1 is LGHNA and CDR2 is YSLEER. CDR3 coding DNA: TGCGCCAGCAGCCCCCGGGTCTCGGGGGGGTACTTC. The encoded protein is CASSPRVSGGYF.

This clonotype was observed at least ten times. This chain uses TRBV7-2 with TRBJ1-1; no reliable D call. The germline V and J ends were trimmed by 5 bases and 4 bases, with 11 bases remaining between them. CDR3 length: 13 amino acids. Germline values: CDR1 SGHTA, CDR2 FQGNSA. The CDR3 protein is CASSRPGSTEAFF. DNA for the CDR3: TGTGCCAGCAGCCGACCTGGTAGCACTGAAGCTTTCTTT.

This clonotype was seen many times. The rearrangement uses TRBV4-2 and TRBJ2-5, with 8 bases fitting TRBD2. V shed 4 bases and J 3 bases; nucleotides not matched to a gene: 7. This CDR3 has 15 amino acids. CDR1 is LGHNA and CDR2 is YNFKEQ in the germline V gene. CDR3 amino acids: CASSPSGGLEETQYF. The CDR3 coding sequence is TGTGCCAGCAGCCCGAGCGGGGGCCTAGAAGAGACCCAGTACTTC.

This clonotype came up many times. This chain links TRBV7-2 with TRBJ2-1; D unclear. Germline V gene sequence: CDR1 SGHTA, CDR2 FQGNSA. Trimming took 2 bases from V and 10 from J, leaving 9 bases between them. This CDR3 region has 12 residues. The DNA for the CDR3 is TGTGCCAGCAGCTTATATCGGGCCGAGCAGTTCTTC. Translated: CASSLYRAEQFF.

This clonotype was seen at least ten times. CDR3 DNA: TGTGCCAGCAGCCCCTCTAGCGGGGCTGGGGGTGAGCAGTTCTTC. Amino acid sequence: CASSPSSGAGGEQFF. The rearrangement links TRBV7-9 to TRBJ2-1, with 9 bases identical to TRBD2. CDR1 is SEHNR, CDR2 FQNEAQ, per germline (reference sequence). The CDR3 length is 15 residues. J gave up 9 bases and V 5 bases, and 11 bases lay outside the gene matches.

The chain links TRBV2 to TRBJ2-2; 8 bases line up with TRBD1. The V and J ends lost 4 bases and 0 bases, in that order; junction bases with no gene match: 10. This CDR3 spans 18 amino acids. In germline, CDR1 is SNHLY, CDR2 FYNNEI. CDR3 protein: CASSGNRGYLTNTGELFF. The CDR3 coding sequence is TGTGCCAGCAGTGGAAACAGGGGGTATCTGACGAACACCGGGGAGCTGTTTTTT.

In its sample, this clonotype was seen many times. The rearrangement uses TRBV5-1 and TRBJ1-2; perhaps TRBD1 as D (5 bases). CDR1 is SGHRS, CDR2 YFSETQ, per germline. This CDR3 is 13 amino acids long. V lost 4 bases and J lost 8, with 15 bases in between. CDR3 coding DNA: TGCGCCAGCAGCCTGGACGTTCAGGGAGGCTACACCTTC. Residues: CASSLDVQGGYTF.

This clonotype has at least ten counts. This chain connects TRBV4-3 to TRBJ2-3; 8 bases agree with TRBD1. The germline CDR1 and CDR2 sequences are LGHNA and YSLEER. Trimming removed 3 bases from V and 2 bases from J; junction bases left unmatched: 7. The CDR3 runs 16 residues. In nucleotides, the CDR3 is TGCGCCAGCAGCCATGAAGACAGGGGTTACACAGATACGCAGTATTTT. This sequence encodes CASSHEDRGYTDTQYF.

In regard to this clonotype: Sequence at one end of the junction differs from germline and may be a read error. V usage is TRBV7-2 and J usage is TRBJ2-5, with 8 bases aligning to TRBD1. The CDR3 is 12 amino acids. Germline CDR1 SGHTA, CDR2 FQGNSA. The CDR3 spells CASSSPGGPECF. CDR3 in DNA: TGTGCCAGCAGCTCTCCAGGGGGCCCGGAGTGCTTC.

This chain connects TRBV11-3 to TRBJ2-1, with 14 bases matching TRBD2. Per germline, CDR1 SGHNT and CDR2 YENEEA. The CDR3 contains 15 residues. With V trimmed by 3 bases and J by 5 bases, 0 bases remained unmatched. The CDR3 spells CASSLTSGGDNEQFF. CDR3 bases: TGTGCCAGCAGCTTGACTAGCGGGGGGGACAATGAGCAGTTCTTC.

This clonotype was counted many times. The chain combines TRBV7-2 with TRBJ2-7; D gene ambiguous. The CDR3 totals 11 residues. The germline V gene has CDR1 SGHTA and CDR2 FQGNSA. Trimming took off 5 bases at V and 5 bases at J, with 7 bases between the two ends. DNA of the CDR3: TGTGCCAGCAGCACCTACCACGAGCAGTACTTC. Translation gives CASSTYHEQYF.

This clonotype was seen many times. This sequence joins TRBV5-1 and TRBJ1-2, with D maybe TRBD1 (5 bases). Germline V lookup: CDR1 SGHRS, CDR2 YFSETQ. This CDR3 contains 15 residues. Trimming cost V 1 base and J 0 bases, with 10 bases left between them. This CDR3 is CASSLRGSPNYGYTF. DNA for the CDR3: TGCGCCAGCAGCTTGAGGGGCAGCCCTAACTATGGCTACACCTTC.

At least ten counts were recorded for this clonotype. The DNA for the CDR3 is TGTGCCAGCAGCTTTGACAGGGACTATGGCTACACCTTC. It translates to CASSFDRDYGYTF. V is TRBV7-2 and J is TRBJ1-2; 7 positions agree with TRBD1. V shed 3 bases, J shed 3 bases, and the junction held 1 base outside the gene matches. The CDR3 is made up of 13 amino acids. Looked up from germline, CDR1 is SGHTA and CDR2 is FQGNSA.

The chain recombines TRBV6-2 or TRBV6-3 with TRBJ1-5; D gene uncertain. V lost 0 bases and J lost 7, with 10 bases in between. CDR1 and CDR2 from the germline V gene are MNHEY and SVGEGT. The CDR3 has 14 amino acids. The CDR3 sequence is CASSYSIRGQPQHF. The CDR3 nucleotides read TGTGCCAGCAGTTACTCGATTCGTGGACAGCCCCAGCATTTT.

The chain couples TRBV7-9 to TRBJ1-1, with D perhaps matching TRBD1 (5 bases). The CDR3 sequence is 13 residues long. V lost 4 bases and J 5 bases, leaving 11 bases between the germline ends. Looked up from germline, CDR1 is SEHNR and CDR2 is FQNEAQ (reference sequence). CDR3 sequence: CASSYPGVTEAFF. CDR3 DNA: TGTGCCAGCAGCTACCCGGGGGTAACTGAAGCTTTCTTT.

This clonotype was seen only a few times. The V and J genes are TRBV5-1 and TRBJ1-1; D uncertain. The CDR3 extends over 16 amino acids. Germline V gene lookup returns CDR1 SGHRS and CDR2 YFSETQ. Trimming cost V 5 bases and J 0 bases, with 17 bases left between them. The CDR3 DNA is TGCGCCAGCAGTACCCAAGGTCCCTTATTGAACACTGAAGCTTTCTTT. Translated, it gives CASSTQGPLLNTEAFF. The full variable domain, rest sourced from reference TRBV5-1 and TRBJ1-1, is KAGVTQTPRYLIKTRGQQVTLSCSPISGHRSVSWYQQTPGQGLQFLFEYFSETQRNKGNFPGRFSGRQFSNSRSEMNVSTLELGDSALYLCASSTQGPLLNTEAFFGQGTRLTVV.

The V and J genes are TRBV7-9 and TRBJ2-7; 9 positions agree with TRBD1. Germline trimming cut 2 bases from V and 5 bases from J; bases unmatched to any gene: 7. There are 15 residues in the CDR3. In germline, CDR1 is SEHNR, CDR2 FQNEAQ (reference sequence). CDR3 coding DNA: TGTGCCAGCAGCTTAACAGGGGGCCACTTGAACGAGCAGTACGTC. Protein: CASSLTGGHLNEQYV.

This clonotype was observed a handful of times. The CDR3, as DNA: TGTGCCGTGCGGGGGGCGGTTTGGGAGCTGTTTTTT. Translated: CAVRGAVWELFF. The genes are TRBV6-5 and TRBJ2-2; TRBD2 agrees at 8 bases. After removal of 11 bases from V and 9 bases from J, the junction contained 8 bases not matched to a gene. The V gene's germline CDR1 is MNHEY and CDR2 SVGAGI. The CDR3 sequence is 12 residues long.